This entry features one TCR beta chain sequence. Its specificity is not known. Template switching with 5'RACE generated the TCR cDNA and added a universal primer site and UMIs. In TCRdb, the 5' RACE reads were re-called with MiXCR into one record per CDR3 protein. The table shows hundreds of thousands of distinct CDR3 sequences, with 19% occurring only once. With V trimmed by 2 bases and J by 3 bases, 2 bases remained unmatched. Germline V gives CDR1 SNHLY, CDR2 FYNNEI. The length of the CDR3 is 14 residues. This sample was taken from a study of T cells after yellow fever vaccination. Study findings and constraints: FACS-sorted repertoires could contain abundant clonotypes contaminating from the bulk population. Among all clonotypes, a small share was observed in both CD4 and CD8 compartments. A faster peak, day 5 versus 15, was reached by the weaker secondary response.

The sequencing used PBMCs, collected 15 days after the yellow fever booster vaccination. This sequence originates from a man aged 25 to 40 who received the YFV17D yellow fever vaccine. This chain links TRBV2 with TRBJ1-1; the match to TRBD1 covers 8 bases. CDR3 residues: CASSEQGAYTEAFF. CDR3 DNA sequence: TGTGCCAGCAGTGAACAGGGGGCGTACACTGAAGCTTTCTTT.